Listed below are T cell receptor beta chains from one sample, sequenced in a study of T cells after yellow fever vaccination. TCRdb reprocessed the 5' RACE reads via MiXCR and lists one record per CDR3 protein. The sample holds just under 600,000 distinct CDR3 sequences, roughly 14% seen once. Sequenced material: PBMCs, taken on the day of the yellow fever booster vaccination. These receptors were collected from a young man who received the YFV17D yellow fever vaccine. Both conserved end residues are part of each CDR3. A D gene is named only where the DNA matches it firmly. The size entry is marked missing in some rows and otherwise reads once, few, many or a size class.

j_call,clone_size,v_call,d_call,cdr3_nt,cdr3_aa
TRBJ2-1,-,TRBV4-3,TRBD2,TGCGCCAGCAGCCAAGTGGTAGCGGGAGCCGGTGAGCAGTTCTTC,CASSQVVAGAGEQFF
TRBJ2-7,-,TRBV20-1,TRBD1,TGCAGTGCTAGAGGGGGGGACAGGGTCTACGAGCAGTACTTC,CSARGGDRVYEQYF
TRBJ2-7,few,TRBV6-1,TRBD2,TGTGCCAGCAGGCCCGGGACTAGTGTACCCGAGCAGTACTTC,CASRPGTSVPEQYF
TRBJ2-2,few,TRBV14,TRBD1,TGTGCCAGCAGCCACAGGGGGTACACCGGGGAGCTGTTTTTT,CASSHRGYTGELFF
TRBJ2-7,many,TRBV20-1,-,TGCAGTGCCAGAGAAGGGGCGCGAAGGGAGCAGTACTTC,CSAREGARREQYF
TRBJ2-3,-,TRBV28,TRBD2,TGTGCCAGCAGTAATGGACTAGCGGAGAGCACAGATACGCAGTATTTT,CASSNGLAESTDTQYF
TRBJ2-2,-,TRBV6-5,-,TGTGCCAGCAGTTCCTCCTACGACCGGGAGCTGTTTTTT,CASSSSYDRELFF
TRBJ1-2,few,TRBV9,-,TGTGCCAGCAGCGTAGATGGCAGGGAGTACTATGGCTACACCTTC,CASSVDGREYYGYTF
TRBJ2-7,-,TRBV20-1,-,TGCAGTGCCGTGGATACGACCTACGAGCAGTACTTC,CSAVDTTYEQYF
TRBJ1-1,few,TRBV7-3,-,TGTGCCAGCAGCTCCAGTCGGAACACTGAAGCTTTCTTT,CASSSSRNTEAFF
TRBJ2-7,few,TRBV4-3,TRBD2,TGCGCCAGCAGCCCTTATGCTAGCGGAGTCAGGTACGAGCAGTACTTC,CASSPYASGVRYEQYF
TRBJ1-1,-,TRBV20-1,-,TGCAGTGCCCTCAAGAGGTACACTGAAGCTTTCTTT,CSALKRYTEAFF
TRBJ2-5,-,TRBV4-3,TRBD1,TGCGCCAGCAGCCACGCCCCGGGACAGCCAGAGACCCAGTACTTC,CASSHAPGQPETQYF
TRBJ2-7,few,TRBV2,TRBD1,TGTGCCAGCAGCCAAGCCGGGACAGGGGGCATCGAGCAGTACTTC,CASSQAGTGGIEQYF
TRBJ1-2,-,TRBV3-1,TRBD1,TGTGCCAGCAGCCAAGTGATAGGGGGCGGAAACTATGGCTACACCTTC,CASSQVIGGGNYGYTF
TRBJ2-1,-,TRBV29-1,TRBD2,TGCAGCGTGCTAGGGACTAGCGGACCCTCCTACAATGAGCAGTTCTTC,CSVLGTSGPSYNEQFF
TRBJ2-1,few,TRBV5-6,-,TGTGCCAGCAGCTGGGTGGGGGGACACCACTACAATGAGCAGTTCTTC,CASSWVGGHHYNEQFF
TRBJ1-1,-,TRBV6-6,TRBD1,TGTGCCAGCCAAACCGGGACAGGCACTGAAGCTTTCTTT,CASQTGTGTEAFF
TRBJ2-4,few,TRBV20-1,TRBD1,TGCAGTGCTAGACCCGGGGCAGGGGGAAACATTCAGTACTTC,CSARPGAGGNIQYF
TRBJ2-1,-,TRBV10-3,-,TGTGCCATCAGTGAGTCCGGGTCCCCGTCGCACAATGAGCAGTTCTTC,CAISESGSPSHNEQFF
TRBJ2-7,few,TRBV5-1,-,TGCGCCAGCAGCCGACAGGACGGGGGCTACGAGCAGTACTTC,CASSRQDGGYEQYF
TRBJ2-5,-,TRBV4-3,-,TGCGCCAGCAGCCAAGGGCCCGGAGGGGCGGGAGAGACCCAGTACTTC,CASSQGPGGAGETQYF
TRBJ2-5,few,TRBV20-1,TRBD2,TGCAGTGGAAAGGGGAGCGGGAGGAAAGAGACCCAGTACTTC,CSGKGSGRKETQYF
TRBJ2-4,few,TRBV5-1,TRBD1,TGCGCCAGCAGCCAAAGGGGGCGCGGGAACATTCAGTACTTC,CASSQRGRGNIQYF
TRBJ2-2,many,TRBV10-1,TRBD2,TGCGCCAGCAGTGAGCCCCGGGGGCTAGCGGGAGGGATGAACACCGGGGAGCTGTTTTTT,CASSEPRGLAGGMNTGELFF